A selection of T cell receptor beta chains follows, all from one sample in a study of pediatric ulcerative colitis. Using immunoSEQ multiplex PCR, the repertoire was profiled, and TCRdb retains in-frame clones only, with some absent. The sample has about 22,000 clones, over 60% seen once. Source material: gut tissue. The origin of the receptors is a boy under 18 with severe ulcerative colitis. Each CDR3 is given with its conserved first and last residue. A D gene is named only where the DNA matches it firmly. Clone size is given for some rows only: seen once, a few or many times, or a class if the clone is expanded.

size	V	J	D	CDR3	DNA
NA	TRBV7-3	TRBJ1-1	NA	CASSLTGTDTEAFF	TGTGCCAGCAGCTTAACGGGGACGGACACTGAAGCTTTCTTT
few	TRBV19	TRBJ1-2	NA	CASSRGDYGYTF	TGTGCCAGTAGCCGAGGTGACTATGGCTACACCTTC
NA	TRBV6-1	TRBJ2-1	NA	CASSVSPRISYNEQFF	TGTGCCAGCAGTGTCAGTCCGAGAATATCCTACAATGAGCAGTTCTTC
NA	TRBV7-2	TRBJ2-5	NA	CASSSQGRGVETQYF	TGTGCCAGCAGCTCCCAGGGCCGCGGGGTTGAGACCCAGTACTTC
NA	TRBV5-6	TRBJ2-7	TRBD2	CASSLARGGREQYF	TGTGCCAGCAGCTTGGCCCGGGGGGGGCGAGAGCAGTACTTC
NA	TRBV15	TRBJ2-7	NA	CATSREVSYEQYF	TGTGCCACCAGCAGAGAGGTTTCCTACGAGCAGTACTTC
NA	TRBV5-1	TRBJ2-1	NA	CASSPLSSGGPFYEQFF	TGCGCCAGCAGCCCACTCTCTTCCGGGGGGCCATTTTATGAGCAGTTCTTC
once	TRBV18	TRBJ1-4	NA	CASSPTPGQGVLKLFF	TGTGCCAGCTCACCCACCCCCGGACAAGGGGTTCTGAAACTGTTTTTT
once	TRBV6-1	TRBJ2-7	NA	CASSDQGRNEQYF	TGTGCCAGCAGTGATCAGGGGAGGAACGAGCAGTACTTC
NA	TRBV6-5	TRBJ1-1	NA	CASSYSFRTNTEAFF	TGTGCCAGCAGTTACTCGTTCAGAACGAACACTGAAGCTTTCTTT
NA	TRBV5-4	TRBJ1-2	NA	CASSLDEAGYRYTF	TGTGCCAGCAGCTTGGACGAAGCGGGCTATCGCTACACCTTC
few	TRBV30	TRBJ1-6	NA	CAWSVLTGNSPLHF	TGTGCCTGGAGTGTACTCACGGGGAATTCACCCCTCCACTTT
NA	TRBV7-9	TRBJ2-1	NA	CASSLRPSSYNEQFF	TGTGCCAGCAGCTTACGCCCGAGCTCCTACAATGAGCAGTTCTTC
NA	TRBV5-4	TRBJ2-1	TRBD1	CASSLGTGEYNEQFF	TGTGCCAGCAGCTTGGGGACAGGGGAGTACAATGAGCAGTTCTTC
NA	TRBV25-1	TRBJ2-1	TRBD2	CASLAGGSYNEQFF	TGTGCCAGTCTAGCGGGGGGCTCCTACAATGAGCAGTTCTTC
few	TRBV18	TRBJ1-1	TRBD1	CASSPVRDRETFF	TGTGCCAGCTCACCGGTCCGGGACAGGGAGACTTTCTTT
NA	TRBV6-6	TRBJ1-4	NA	CASSWGQVEKKLFF	TGTGCCAGCAGTTGGGGACAAGTAGAAAAAAAACTGTTTTTT
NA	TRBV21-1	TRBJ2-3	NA	CASSKVGAKRGVSTDTQYF	TGTGCCAGCAGCAAAGTGGGGGCTAAGCGGGGAGTCAGCACAGATACGCAGTATTTT
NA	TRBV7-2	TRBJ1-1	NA	CASSLAVMAKLVNTEAFF	TGTGCCAGCAGCTTAGCGGTAATGGCTAAACTTGTGAACACTGAAGCTTTCTTT
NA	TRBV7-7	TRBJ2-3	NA	CASSPSALTSTDTQYF	TGTGCCAGCAGCCCCTCAGCTCTGACTAGCACAGATACGCAGTATTTT
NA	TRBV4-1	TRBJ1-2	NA	CASKLAAGGSTLYGYTF	TGCGCCAGCAAACTTGCCGCGGGAGGCTCGACTCTTTATGGCTACACCTTC
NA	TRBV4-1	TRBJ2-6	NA	CASSQGLAGSSGANVLTF	TGCGCCAGCAGCCAAGGGCTAGCTGGGAGCTCTGGGGCCAACGTCCTGACTTTC
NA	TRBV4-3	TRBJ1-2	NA	CASSQDGWGYGYTF	TGCGCCAGCAGCCAAGATGGCTGGGGCTATGGCTACACCTTC
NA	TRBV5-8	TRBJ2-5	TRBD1	CASSRDSAAQYF	TGTGCCAGCAGTAGGGACAGCGCGGCCCAGTACTTC
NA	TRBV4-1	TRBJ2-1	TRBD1	CASSQEGQFAYNEQFF	TGCGCCAGCAGCCAAGAGGGACAGTTTGCCTACAATGAGCAGTTCTTC
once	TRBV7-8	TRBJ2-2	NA	CASSPRQYTGELFF	TGTGCCAGCAGCCCAAGACAGTACACCGGGGAGCTGTTTTTT
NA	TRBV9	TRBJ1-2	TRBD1	CASSLSQGENGYTF	TGTGCCAGCAGCTTATCCCAGGGGGAGAATGGCTACACCTTC